The present entry profiles one T cell receptor beta chain with its context. Libraries were prepared by immunoSEQ multiplex PCR; TCRdb keeps only in-frame clonotypes and omits some of them. The repertoire holds 400,000 to 550,000 clones, with around three quarters as singletons. This entry belongs to a study of shared clonotypes between healthy human individuals. Germline lookup yields CDR1 MNHEY and CDR2 SVGAGI. This CDR3 comprises 16 residues. Losses at the gene ends were 0 bases for V and 3 bases for J; bases not matched to a gene: 8. The V call is TRBV6-5, the J call TRBJ2-7, with 7 nucleotides matching TRBD1. The receptor was isolated from a woman in her 40s in good health. Some clones in this sample may be carry-over from other donors' samples. The source material was PBMCs. As DNA, the CDR3 is TGTGCCAGCAGTTACTCCCTGGGGGCAGGGGGCTACGAGCAGTACTTC. As protein: CASSYSLGAGGYEQYF.